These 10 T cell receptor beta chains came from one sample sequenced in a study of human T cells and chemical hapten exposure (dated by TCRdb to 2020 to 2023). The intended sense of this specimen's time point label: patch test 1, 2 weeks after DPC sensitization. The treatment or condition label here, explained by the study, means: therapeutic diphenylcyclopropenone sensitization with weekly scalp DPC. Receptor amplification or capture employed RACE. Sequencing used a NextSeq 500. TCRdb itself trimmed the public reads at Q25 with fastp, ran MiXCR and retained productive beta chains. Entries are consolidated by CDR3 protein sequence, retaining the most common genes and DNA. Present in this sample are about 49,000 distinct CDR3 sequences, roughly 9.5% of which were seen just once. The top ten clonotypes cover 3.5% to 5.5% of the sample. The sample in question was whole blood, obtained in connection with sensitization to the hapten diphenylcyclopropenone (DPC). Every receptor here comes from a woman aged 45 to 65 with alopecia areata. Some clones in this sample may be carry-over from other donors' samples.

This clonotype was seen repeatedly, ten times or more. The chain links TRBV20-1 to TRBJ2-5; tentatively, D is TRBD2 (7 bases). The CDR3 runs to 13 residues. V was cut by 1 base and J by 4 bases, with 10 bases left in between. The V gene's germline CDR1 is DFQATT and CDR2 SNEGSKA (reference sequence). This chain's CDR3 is CSARVGGRETQYF. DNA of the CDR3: TGCAGTGCTAGAGTCGGGGGGCGAGAGACCCAGTACTTC.

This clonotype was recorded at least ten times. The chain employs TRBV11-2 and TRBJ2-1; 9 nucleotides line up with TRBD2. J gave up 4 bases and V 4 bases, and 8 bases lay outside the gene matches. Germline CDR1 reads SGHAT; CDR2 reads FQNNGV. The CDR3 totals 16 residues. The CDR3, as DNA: TGTGCCAGCAGCTGGTCGACTAGCGGAAGATACAATGAGCAGTTCTTC. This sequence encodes CASSWSTSGRYNEQFF.

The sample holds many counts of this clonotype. DNA for the CDR3: TGTGCCAGCTCACCAGGGCTTGGCAATAATTCACCCCTCCACTTT. Translating gives CASSPGLGNNSPLHF. This chain joins TRBV18 and TRBJ1-6; D gene unclear. The CDR3 consists of 15 residues. In germline, CDR1 is KGHSH, CDR2 LQKENI. The V and J ends lost 2 bases and 5 bases respectively, with 10 bases between them.

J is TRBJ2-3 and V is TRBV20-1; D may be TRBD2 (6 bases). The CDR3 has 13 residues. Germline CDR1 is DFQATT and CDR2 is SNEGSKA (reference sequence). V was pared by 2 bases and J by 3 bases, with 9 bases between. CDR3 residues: CSARRENTDTQYF. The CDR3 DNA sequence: TGCAGTGCTAGACGGGAGAATACAGATACGCAGTATTTT.

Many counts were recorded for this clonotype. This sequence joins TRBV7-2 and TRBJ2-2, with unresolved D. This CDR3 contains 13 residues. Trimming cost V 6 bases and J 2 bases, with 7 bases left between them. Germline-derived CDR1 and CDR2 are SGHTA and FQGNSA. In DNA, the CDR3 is TGTGCCAGCAGTCGTATCAACACCGGGGAGCTGTTTTTT. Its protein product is CASSRINTGELFF. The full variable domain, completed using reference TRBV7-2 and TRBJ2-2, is GAGVSQSPSNKVTEKGKDVELRCDPISGHTALYWYRQSLGQGLEFLIYFQGNSAPDKSGLPSDRFSAERTGGSVSTLTIQRTQQEDSAVYLCASSRINTGELFFGEGSRLTVL.

CDR3 region: CASSLGDYNEQFF. In DNA, the CDR3 is TGTGCCAGCAGCCTCGGGGACTACAATGAGCAGTTCTTC. V gene TRBV11-1 combines with J gene TRBJ2-1; possible D gene TRBD2, 5 bases. Germline V CDR1 and CDR2: SGHAT, FQDESV (reference sequence). V lost 5 bases and J lost 3, with 8 bases in between. This CDR3 spans 13 amino acids.

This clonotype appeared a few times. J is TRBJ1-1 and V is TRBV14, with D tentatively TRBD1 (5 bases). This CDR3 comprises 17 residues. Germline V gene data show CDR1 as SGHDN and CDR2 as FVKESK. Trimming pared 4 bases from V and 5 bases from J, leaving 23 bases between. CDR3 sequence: CASSLAPRDRPGTEAFF. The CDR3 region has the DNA TGTGCCAGCAGCCTAGCACCGAGAGACAGACCGGGGACTGAAGCTTTCTTT.

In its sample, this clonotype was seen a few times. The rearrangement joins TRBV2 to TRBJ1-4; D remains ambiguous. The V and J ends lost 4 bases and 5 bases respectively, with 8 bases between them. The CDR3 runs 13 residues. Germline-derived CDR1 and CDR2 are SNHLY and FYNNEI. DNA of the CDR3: TGTGCCAGCAGTGGTAGTCACAATGAAAAACTGTTTTTT. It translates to CASSGSHNEKLFF.

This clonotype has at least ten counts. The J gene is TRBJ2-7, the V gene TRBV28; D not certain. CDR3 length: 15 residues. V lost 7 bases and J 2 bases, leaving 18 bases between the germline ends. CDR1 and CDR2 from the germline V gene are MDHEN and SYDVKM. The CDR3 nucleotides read TGTGCCAGCAATGGTATTGGGGAAACCCCCTACGAGCAGTACTTC. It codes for CASNGIGETPYEQYF.

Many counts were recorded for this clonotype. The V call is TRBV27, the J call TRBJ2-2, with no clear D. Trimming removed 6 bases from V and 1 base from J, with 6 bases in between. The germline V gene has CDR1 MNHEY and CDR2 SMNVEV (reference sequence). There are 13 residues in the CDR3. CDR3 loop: CASSRGNTGELFF. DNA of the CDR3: TGTGCCAGCAGCCGCGGGAACACCGGGGAGCTGTTTTTT.